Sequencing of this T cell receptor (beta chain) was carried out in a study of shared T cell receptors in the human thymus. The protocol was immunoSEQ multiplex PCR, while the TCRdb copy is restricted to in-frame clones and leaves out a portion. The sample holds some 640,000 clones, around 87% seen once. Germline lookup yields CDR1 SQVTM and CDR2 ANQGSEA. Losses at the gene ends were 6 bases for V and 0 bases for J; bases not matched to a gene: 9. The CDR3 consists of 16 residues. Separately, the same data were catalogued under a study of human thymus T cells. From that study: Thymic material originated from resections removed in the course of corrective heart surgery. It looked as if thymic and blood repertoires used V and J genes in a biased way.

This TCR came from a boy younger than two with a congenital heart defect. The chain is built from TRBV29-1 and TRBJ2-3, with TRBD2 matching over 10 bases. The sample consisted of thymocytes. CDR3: CSVEKTSGKSTDTQYF. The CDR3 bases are TGCAGCGTCGAAAAAACTAGCGGGAAAAGCACAGATACGCAGTATTTT.